The present T cell receptor (beta chain) was sequenced within a study of blood T cell repertoires in COVID-19. Per the authors' pipeline: By means of reference gene primer amplification, nucleated cell counts were estimated. Libraries were prepared by immunoSEQ multiplex PCR; TCRdb keeps only in-frame clonotypes and omits some of them. The V and J calls and clone size are taken from that table; D and trimming were inferred from the DNA. The data hold approximately 170,000 clones, with approximately 85% observed a single time. Germline loops: CDR1 KGHSH, CDR2 LQKENI. V lost 5 bases and J lost 0, with 4 bases in between. The CDR3 spans 12 residues.

The TCR was taken from a woman of 80 years or more with COVID-19, enrolled during active disease. The chain is built from TRBV18 and TRBJ1-1, with D uncertain. Specimen: peripheral blood. The CDR3 loop is CASSGMNTEAFF. In nucleotides, the CDR3 is TGTGCCAGCTCAGGCATGAACACTGAAGCTTTCTTT.